The 17 T cell receptor beta chains given below trace back to one sample, sequenced in a study of shared clonotypes between healthy human individuals. The method was immunoSEQ multiplex PCR; TCRdb's version includes in-frame clones alone and lacks a portion of them. Altogether around 2.3 million clones are present, approximately 96% being singletons, with the ten largest covering roughly 0.13%. Sequencing input: naive CD4+ T cells sorted from blood. Subset meaning: CD45RA+ positively selected. These receptors were collected from a man in his late teens or twenties in good health.

The chain joins TRBV30 to TRBJ1-3, with D unresolved. The CDR3 spans 13 residues. With 6 bases removed from V and 1 base from J, the gap between germline ends came to 10 bases. Germline CDR1 reads GTSNPN; CDR2 reads SVGIG (reference sequence). The CDR3 reads CACGSLSGNTIYF. The CDR3 DNA follows: TGTGCCTGCGGCAGTTTGTCTGGAAACACCATATATTTT.

In this sample, this clone turned up once. The chain recombines TRBV4-1 with TRBJ1-5; 8 bases are shared with TRBD1. Germline-derived CDR1 and CDR2 are MGHRA and YSYEKL. V dropped 2 bases and J dropped 6; count of bases not matched to a gene: 3. The CDR3 is 14 amino acids. The CDR3 DNA reads TGCGCCAGCAGCCAAACACAGGGGGGTCAGCCCCAGCATTTT. It translates to CASSQTQGGQPQHF.

The chain joins TRBV7-9 to TRBJ1-5; D uncertain. Trimming took 4 bases from V and 4 from J, leaving 8 bases between them. The germline gives CDR1 SEHNR, CDR2 FQNEAQ (reference sequence). The CDR3 consists of 13 residues. CDR3 nucleotides: TGTGCCAGCAGCTCCACCGCAAATCAGCCCCAGCATTTT. This codes for CASSSTANQPQHF.

The genes are TRBV28 and TRBJ1-4; 7 bases fit TRBD1. The CDR3 loop spans 15 amino acids. The junction had 10 bases not matched to a gene; V was cut back by 5 bases and J by 7 bases. Germline lookup yields CDR1 MDHEN and CDR2 SYDVKM. CDR3 sequence (DNA): TGTGCCAGCAGTGCCTCAGGGGGACGGACTGAAAAACTGTTTTTT. This gives the protein CASSASGGRTEKLFF.

V is TRBV25-1 and J is TRBJ1-4, with D maybe TRBD1 (6 bases). The CDR3 extends over 16 amino acids. CDR1 is MGHDK and CDR2 is SYGVNS in the germline V gene. Trimming pared 4 bases from V and 14 bases from J, leaving 26 bases between. CDR3 sequence (DNA): TGTGCCAGCAGTGCCGGGACACAGAGTTTCACACCCACTCTGTTTTTT. It yields the protein CASSAGTQSFTPTLFF.

The chain employs TRBV7-2 and TRBJ1-2; unclear D gene. With 1 base removed from V and 7 bases from J, the gap between germline ends came to 13 bases. The CDR3 totals 14 residues. Germline CDR1 is SGHTA and CDR2 is FQGNSA. Here the CDR3 DNA reads TGTGCCAGCAGCTTAGGGATGGGTGAAATTGGCTACACCTTC. Protein product: CASSLGMGEIGYTF.

The V and J genes are TRBV5-1 and TRBJ1-1; D gene ambiguous. Germline V gene sequence: CDR1 SGHRS, CDR2 YFSETQ. This CDR3 has 14 residues. V gave up 4 bases and J gave up 1 base, with 11 bases separating them. The CDR3 protein is CASSPAAGNTEAFF. Here the CDR3 DNA reads TGCGCCAGCAGCCCGGCGGCAGGGAACACTGAAGCTTTCTTT.

The chain joins TRBV19 to TRBJ1-4; D unresolved. The CDR3 is 14 residues long. Trimming took off 7 bases at V and 5 bases at J, with 14 bases between the two ends. Germline CDR1 is LNHDA and CDR2 is SQIVND (reference sequence). CDR3 coding DNA: TGTGCCAGTAAGGTCGGCCAGATGAATGAAAAACTGTTTTTT. It yields the protein CASKVGQMNEKLFF.

The chain is built from TRBV21-1 and TRBJ1-2. TRBV21-1 is an annotated pseudogene. This CDR3 is built from 18 residues. DNA of the CDR3: TGTGCCAGCAGCTTAGGGGCACCGGGGGTGTTAATTTGCTATGGCTACACCTTC. This codes for CASSLGAPGVLICYGYTF.

The V and J genes are TRBV9 and TRBJ1-6, with D possibly TRBD1 on 5 matching bases. The CDR3 has 15 residues. CDR1 and CDR2 from the germline V gene are SGDLS and YYNGEE. Deletions cut 3 bases from V and 10 bases from J, with 17 bases between. The CDR3 spells CASSAVSPRGSPLHF. Written as DNA, the CDR3 is TGTGCCAGCAGCGCCGTGAGTCCACGGGGGTCACCCCTCCACTTT.

The chain's CDR3 is CAWSVRSGRGNTIYF. CDR3 bases: TGTGCCTGGAGTGTCCGCTCGGGCCGCGGAAACACCATATATTTT. The chain recombines TRBV30 with TRBJ1-3; no clear D. This CDR3 has 15 amino acids. The germline V and J ends were trimmed by 0 bases and 4 bases, with 13 bases remaining between them. Germline V gene lookup returns CDR1 GTSNPN and CDR2 SVGIG (reference sequence).

The chain links TRBV5-6 to TRBJ1-5; 7 bases align to TRBD1. The V gene end was trimmed by 0 bases and the J gene end by 4 bases; junction bases not matched to a gene: 1. The germline gives CDR1 SGHDT, CDR2 YYEEEE. This CDR3 has 14 residues. The CDR3 here is CASSLGTGNQPQHF. In nucleotides, the CDR3 is TGTGCCAGCAGCTTGGGGACAGGAAATCAGCCCCAGCATTTT.

The chain is built from TRBV9 and TRBJ2-2; D remains ambiguous. Per the germline V gene, CDR1 is SGDLS and CDR2 is YYNGEE. Trimming stripped 4 bases from V and 4 bases from J, with 5 bases between. This CDR3 is 12 amino acids long. CDR3 residues: CASSTSTGELFF. Written as DNA, the CDR3 is TGTGCCAGCAGCACTTCCACCGGGGAGCTGTTTTTT.

This rearrangement joins TRBV2 to TRBJ1-1; weak D call: TRBD1 (6 bases). Germline-derived CDR1 and CDR2 are SNHLY and FYNNEI. This CDR3 is built from 13 residues. V was pared by 6 bases and J by 5 bases, with 13 bases between. Here the CDR3 DNA reads TGTGCCAGCAGCCTGACAGGTGAGACTGAAGCTTTCTTT. Its protein product is CASSLTGETEAFF.

CDR3 sequence reads: CASSEQGGSSYNEQFF. Here the CDR3 DNA reads TGTGCCAGCAGTGAGCAGGGCGGTAGCTCCTACAATGAGCAGTTCTTC. This rearrangement joins TRBV2 to TRBJ2-1; tentatively, D is TRBD1 (5 bases). Trimming pared 3 bases from V and 0 bases from J, leaving 12 bases between. CDR3 length: 16 residues. CDR1 and CDR2 (germline): SNHLY, FYNNEI.

This chain links TRBV5-4 with TRBJ2-1; 10 nucleotides match TRBD2. The CDR3 covers 15 residues. Germline V gene lookup returns CDR1 SGHNT and CDR2 YYREEE (reference sequence). Unmatched junction bases numbered 5, after V lost 4 bases and J lost 4 bases. This chain's CDR3 is CASSIGLAEYNEQFF. Written as DNA, the CDR3 is TGTGCCAGCAGCATCGGACTAGCGGAATACAATGAGCAGTTCTTC.

The J gene is TRBJ1-2, the V gene TRBV7-9, with 7 bases aligning to TRBD1. This CDR3 spans 17 amino acids. V gave up 4 bases and J gave up 5 bases; unmatched junction bases: 16. In germline, CDR1 is SEHNR, CDR2 FQNEAQ (reference sequence). CDR3: CASSSIQRGQAGYGYTF. CDR3 bases: TGTGCCAGCAGCTCAATACAACGCGGACAGGCCGGGTATGGCTACACCTTC.